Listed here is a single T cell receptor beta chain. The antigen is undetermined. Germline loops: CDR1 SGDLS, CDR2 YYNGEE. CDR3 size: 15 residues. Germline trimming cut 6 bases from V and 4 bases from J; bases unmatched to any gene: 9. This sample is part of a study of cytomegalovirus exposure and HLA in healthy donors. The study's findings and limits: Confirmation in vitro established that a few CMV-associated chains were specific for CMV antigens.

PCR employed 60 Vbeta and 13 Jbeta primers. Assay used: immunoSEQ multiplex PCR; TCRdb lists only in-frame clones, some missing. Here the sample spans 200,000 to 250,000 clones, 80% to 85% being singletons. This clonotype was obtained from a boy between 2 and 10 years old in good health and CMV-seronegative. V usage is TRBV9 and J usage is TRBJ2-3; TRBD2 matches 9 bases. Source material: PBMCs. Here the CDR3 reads CASTRRREGSDTQYF. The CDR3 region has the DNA TGTGCCAGCACCCGAAGGCGGGAGGGCTCAGATACGCAGTATTTT.